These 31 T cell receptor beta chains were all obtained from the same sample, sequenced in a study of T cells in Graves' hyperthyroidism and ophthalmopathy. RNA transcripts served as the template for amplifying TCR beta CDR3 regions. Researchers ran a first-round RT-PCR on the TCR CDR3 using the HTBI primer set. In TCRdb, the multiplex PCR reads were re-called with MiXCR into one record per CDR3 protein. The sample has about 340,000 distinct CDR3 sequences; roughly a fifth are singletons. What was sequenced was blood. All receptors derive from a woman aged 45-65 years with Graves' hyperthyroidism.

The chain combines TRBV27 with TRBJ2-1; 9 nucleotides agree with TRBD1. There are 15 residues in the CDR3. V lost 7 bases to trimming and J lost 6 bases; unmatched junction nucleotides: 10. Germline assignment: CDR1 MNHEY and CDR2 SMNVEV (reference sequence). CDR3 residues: CASKLKTGGGNEQFF. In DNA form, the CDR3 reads TGTGCCAGCAAATTAAAGACAGGGGGAGGCAATGAGCAGTTCTTC.

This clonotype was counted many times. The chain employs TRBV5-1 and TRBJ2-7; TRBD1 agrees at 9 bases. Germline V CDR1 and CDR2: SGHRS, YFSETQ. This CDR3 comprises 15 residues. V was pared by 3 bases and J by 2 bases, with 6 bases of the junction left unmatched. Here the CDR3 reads CASSSGQGQPYEQYF. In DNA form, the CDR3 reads TGCGCCAGCAGCTCCGGACAGGGGCAACCCTACGAGCAGTACTTC.

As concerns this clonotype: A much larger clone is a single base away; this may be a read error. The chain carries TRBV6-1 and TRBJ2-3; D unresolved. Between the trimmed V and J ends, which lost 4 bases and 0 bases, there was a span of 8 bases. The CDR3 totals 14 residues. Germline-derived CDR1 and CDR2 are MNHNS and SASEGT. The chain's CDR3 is CASSGLFSTDTQYF. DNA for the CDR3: TGTGCCAGCAGTGGATTATTCAGCACAGATACGCAGTATTTT.

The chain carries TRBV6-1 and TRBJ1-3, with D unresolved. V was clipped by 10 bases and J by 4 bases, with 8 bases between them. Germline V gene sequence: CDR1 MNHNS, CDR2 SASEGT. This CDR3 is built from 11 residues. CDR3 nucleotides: TGTGCCACGCCAGAAGGAAACACCATATATTTT. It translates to CATPEGNTIYF.

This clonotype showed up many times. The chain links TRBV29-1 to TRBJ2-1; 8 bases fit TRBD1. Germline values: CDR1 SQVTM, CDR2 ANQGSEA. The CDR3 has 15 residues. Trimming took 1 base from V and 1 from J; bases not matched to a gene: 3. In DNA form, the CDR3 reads TGCAGCGTTGAAGTGAGGACAGGGTCCTACAATGAGCAGTTCTTC. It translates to CSVEVRTGSYNEQFF.

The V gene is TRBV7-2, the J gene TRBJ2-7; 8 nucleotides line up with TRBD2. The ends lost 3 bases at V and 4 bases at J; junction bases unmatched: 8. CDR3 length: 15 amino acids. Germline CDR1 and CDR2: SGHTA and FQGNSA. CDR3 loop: CASSFAGRGGYEQYF. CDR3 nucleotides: TGTGCCAGCAGCTTCGCCGGGAGGGGAGGTTACGAGCAGTACTTC.

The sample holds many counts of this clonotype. The CDR3 loop reads CSAGRLAGGSTDTQYF. CDR3 nucleotides: TGCAGTGCTGGACGACTAGCGGGGGGAAGCACAGATACGCAGTATTTT. This chain links TRBV20-1 with TRBJ2-3; 13 bases are shared with TRBD2. The CDR3 has 16 residues. V gave up 5 bases and J gave up 0 bases; unmatched junction bases: 5. CDR1 is DFQATT and CDR2 is SNEGSKA in the germline V gene (reference sequence).

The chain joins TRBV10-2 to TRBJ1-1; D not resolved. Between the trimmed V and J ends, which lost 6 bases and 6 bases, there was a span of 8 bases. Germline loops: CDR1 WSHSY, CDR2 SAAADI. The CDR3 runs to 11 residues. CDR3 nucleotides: TGCGCCAGCAGGGGAAACGCTGAAGCTTTCTTT. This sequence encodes CASRGNAEAFF.

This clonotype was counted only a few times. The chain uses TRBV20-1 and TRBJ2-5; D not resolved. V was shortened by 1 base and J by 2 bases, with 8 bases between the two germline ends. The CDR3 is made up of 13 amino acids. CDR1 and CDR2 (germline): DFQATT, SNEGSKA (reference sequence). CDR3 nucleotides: TGCAGTGCTAGAGTTGGACCTCAAGAGACCCAGTACTTC. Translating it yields CSARVGPQETQYF.

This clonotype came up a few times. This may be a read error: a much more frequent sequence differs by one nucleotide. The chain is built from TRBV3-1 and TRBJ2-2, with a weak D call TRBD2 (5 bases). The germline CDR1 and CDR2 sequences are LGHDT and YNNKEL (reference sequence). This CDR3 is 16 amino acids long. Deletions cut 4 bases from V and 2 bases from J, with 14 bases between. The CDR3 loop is CASSLRGSSNTGELFF. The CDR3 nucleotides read TGTGCCAGCAGCCTCCGAGGGAGTTCAAACACCGGGGAGCTGTTTTTT.

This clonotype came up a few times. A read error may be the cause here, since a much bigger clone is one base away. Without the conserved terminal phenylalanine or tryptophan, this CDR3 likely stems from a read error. The CDR3 loop is CASSGGSPYEQYL. CDR3 DNA sequence: TGTGCCAGCAGCGGGGGATCGCCTTACGAGCAGTACCTC. The V gene is TRBV11-2, the J gene TRBJ2-7; possibly TRBD1 or TRBD2 for D (5 bases each). Deletions cut 5 bases from V and 4 bases from J, with 12 bases between. The CDR3 totals 13 residues. From germline, CDR1 is SGHAT and CDR2 FQNNGV.

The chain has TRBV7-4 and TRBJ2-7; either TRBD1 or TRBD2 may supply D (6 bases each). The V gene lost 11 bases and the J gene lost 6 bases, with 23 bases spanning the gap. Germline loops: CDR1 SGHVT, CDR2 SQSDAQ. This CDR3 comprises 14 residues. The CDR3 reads CAGILAGHYCEQYF. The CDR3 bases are TGTGCCGGGATCCTGGCGGGACACTACTGCGAGCAGTACTTC.

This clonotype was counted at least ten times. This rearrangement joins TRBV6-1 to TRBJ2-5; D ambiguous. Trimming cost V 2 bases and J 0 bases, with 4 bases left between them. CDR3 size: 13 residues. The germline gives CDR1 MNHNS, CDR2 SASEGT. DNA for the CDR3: TGTGCCAGCAGTGAAACCTACCAAGAGACCCAGTACTTC. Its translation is CASSETYQETQYF.

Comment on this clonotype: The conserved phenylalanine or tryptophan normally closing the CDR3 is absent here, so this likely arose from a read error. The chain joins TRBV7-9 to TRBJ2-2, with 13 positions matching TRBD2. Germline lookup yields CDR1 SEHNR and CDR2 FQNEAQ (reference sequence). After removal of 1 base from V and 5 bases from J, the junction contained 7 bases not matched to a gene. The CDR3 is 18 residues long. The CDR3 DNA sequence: TGTGCCAGCAGCTTAGTACGGACTAGCGGGAGTTTTACCGGGGAGCTGTTTTCT. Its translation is CASSLVRTSGSFTGELFS.

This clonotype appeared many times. The CDR3 nucleotides are TGTGCCAGCAGCTTATTGACAGGGAGGACGAACACTGAAGCTTTCTTT. Amino acid sequence: CASSLLTGRTNTEAFF. V usage is TRBV7-9 and J usage is TRBJ1-1, with TRBD1 matching over 7 bases. The CDR3 totals 16 residues. CDR1 is SEHNR, CDR2 FQNEAQ, per germline (reference sequence). V lost 2 bases, J lost 1 base, and 7 bases stayed unmatched.

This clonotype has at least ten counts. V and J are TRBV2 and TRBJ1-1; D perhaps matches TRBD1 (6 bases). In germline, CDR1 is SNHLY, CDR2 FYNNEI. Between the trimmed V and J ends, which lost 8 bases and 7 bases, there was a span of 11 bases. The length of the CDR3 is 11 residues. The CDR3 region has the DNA TGTGCCAGCGGCTTGACAGGTGAAGCTTTCTTT. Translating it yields CASGLTGEAFF.

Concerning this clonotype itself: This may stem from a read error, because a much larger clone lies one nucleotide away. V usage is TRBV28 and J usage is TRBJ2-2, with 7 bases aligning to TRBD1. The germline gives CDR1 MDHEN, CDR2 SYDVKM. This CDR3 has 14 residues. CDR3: CASSLPGGTEELFF. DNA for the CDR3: TGTGCCAGCAGTTTGCCAGGGGGTACCGAGGAGCTGTTTTTT. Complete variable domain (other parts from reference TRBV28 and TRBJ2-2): DVKVTQSSRYLVKRTGEKVFLECVQDMDHENMFWYRQDPGLGLRLIYFSYDVKMKEKGDIPEGYSVSREKKERFSLILESASTNQTSMYLCASSLPGGTEELFFGEGSRLTVL.

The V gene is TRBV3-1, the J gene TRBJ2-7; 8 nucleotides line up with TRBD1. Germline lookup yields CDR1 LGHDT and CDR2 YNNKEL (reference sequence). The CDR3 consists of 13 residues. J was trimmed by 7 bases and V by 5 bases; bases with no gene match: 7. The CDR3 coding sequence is TGTGCCAGCAGCGAGACAGGGGCGGGGGAGCAGTACTTC. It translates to CASSETGAGEQYF.

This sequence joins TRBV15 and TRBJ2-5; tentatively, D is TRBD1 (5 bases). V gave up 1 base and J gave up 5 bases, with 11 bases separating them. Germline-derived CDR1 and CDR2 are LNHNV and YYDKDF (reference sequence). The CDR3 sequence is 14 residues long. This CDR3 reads CATSRGGRSETQYF. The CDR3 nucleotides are TGTGCCACCAGCAGAGGGGGCCGCTCGGAGACCCAGTACTTC.

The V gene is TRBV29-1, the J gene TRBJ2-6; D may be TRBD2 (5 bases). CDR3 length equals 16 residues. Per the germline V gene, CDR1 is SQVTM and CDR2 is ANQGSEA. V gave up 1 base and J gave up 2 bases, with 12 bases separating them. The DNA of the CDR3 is TGCAGCGTTGAAGTGTATCGGGGTGCTGGGGCCAACGTCCTGACTTTC. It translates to CSVEVYRGAGANVLTF. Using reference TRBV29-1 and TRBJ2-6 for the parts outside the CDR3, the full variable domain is SAVISQKPSRDICQRGTSLTIQCQVDSQVTMMFWYRQQPGQSLTLIATANQGSEATYESGFVIDKFPISRPNLTFSTLTVSNMSPEDSSIYLCSVEVYRGAGANVLTFGAGSRLTVL.

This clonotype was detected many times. CDR3 protein: CASSLKGSSPGLVIHEQFF. For the CDR3, the DNA is TGTGCCAGCAGCTTAAAAGGGAGTTCTCCGGGACTAGTGATACATGAGCAGTTCTTC. J is TRBJ2-1 and V is TRBV7-3; 8 bases match TRBD2. The V segment lost 1 base and the J segment 8 bases; nucleotides outside the gene matches: 19. CDR1 SGHTA and CDR2 FQGTGA come from the germline V gene. The CDR3 is made up of 19 amino acids.

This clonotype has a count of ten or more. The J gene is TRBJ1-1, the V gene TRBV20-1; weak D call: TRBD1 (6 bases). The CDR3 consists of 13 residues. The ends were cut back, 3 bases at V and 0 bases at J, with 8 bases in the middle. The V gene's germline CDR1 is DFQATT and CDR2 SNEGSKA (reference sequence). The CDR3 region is CSARGHLNTEAFF. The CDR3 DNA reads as TGCAGTGCTAGGGGACACCTGAACACTGAAGCTTTCTTT.

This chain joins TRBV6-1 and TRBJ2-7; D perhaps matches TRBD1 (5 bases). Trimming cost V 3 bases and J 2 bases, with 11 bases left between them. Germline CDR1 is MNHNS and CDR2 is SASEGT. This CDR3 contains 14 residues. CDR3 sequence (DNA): TGTGCCAGCAGTGATTCGCGGACAACCTACGAGCAGTACTTC. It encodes CASSDSRTTYEQYF.

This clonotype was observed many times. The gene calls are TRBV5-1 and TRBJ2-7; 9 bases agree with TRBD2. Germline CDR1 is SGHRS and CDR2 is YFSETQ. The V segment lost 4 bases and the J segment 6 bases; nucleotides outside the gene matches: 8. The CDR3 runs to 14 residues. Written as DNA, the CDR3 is TGCGCCAGCAGCGTGACTAGCGGCGACGGCGAGCAGTACTTC. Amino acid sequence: CASSVTSGDGEQYF. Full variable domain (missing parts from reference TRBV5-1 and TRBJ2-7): KAGVTQTPRYLIKTRGQQVTLSCSPISGHRSVSWYQQTPGQGLQFLFEYFSETQRNKGNFPGRFSGRQFSNSRSEMNVSTLELGDSALYLCASSVTSGDGEQYFGPGTRLTVT.

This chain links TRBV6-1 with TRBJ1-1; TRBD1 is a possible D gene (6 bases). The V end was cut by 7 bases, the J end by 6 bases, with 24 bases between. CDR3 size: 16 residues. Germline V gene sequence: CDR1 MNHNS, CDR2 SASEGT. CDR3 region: CASTKGTGTTIAEAFF. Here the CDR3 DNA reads TGTGCCAGCACCAAAGGAACCGGGACAACTATCGCTGAAGCTTTCTTT.

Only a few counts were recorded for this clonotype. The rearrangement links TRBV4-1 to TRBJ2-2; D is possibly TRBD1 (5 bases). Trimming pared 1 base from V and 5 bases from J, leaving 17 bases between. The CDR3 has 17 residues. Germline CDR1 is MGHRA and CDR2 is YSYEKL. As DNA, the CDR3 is TGCGCCAGCAGCCAAGCGGACATGGGATTGGTAACCGGGGAGCTGTTTTTT. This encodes CASSQADMGLVTGELFF.

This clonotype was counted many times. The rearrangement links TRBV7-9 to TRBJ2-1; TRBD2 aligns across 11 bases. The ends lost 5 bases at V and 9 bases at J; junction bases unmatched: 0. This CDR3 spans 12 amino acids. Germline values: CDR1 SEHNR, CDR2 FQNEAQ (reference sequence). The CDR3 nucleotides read TGTGCCAGCAGCACTAGCGGGGGTGAGCAGTTCTTC. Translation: CASSTSGGEQFF.

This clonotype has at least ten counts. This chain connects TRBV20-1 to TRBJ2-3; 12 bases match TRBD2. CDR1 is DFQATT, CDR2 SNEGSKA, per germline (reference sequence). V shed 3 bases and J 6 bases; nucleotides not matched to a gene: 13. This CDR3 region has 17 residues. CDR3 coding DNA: TGCAGTGCTAGTGGACTAGCGGGGAAGTTCGAGTTCGATACGCAGTATTTT. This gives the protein CSASGLAGKFEFDTQYF.

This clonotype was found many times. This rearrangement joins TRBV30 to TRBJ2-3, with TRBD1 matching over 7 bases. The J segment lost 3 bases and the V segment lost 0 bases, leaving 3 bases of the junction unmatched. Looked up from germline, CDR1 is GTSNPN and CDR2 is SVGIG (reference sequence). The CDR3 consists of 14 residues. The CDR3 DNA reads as TGTGCCTGGAGTGTAAAGGGGGCGACAGATACGCAGTATTTT. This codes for CAWSVKGATDTQYF.

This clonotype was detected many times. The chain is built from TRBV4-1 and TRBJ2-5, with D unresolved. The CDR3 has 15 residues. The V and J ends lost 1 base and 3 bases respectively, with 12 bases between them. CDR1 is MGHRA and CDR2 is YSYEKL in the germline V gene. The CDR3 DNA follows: TGCGCCAGCAGCCAAGGTGACGTGCCCGAAGAGACCCAGTACTTC. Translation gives CASSQGDVPEETQYF.

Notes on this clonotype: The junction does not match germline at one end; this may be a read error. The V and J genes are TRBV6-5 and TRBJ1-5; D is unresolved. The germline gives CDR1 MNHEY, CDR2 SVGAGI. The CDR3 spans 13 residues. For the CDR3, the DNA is TGTGCCAGCAGTGACTCCGCGAATCAGCCCCAGCATTTT. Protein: CASSDSANQPQHF.